This TCR beta chain was observed in a study of molecular identifiers for immune sequencing clone quantification. Germline CDR1 KGHSH, CDR2 LQKENI. The CDR3 runs to 14 residues. TCRdb fed the PCR reads into MiXCR, producing one record per CDR3 protein. This sample has around 470,000 distinct CDR3 sequences, with around 21% found just once. Every naive CD8 library was made from between 20,000 and 1,000,000 sorted cells with 10%, 30% or 50% RNA. A note on this clonotype: Its ends do not fully match the called genes, so a read error is possible.

The specimen was naive CD8+ T cells from blood, with Jurkat cell RNA spiked in. Sample subset: FACS-sorted CD8+CD4-CCR7+CD45RA+ naive T cells. The receptor was derived from a human donor in good health. Some libraries in this study had Jurkat cell RNA spiked in. V is TRBV18 and J is TRBJ1-2; perhaps TRBD1 as D (5 bases). The CDR3 region is CASSPPGTNHGYTF. In DNA form, the CDR3 reads TGTGCCAGCTCACCACCGGGGACTAACCATGGCTACACCTTC.